The rows below give T cell receptor beta chains drawn from one sample of a study of CD8 T cells in ankylosing spondylitis. TCRdb called the 5' RACE reads again in MiXCR, with one record for every CDR3 protein. The sample yields over 700,000 distinct CDR3 sequences, about 20% seen once. Sequenced material: blood, either unsorted or a sorted T cell fraction (not recorded which). The receptors derive from a male donor with ankylosing spondylitis. Both conserved end residues are part of each CDR3. The D gene is left open where the match is weak. Only part of the rows carry a size: once, few, many, or a class if the clone is expanded.

V,size,D,J,CDR3,DNA
TRBV3-1,few,.,TRBJ1-1,CASSQEARSEAFF,TGTGCCAGCAGCCAGGAGGCCCGATCTGAAGCTTTCTTT
TRBV29-1,.,.,TRBJ1-2,CSVAPVTRDNYGYTF,TGCAGCGTTGCGCCAGTGACAAGGGACAACTATGGCTACACCTTC
TRBV29-1,.,.,TRBJ1-1,CSVASGNTEAFF,TGCAGCGTCGCATCCGGCAACACTGAAGCTTTCTTT
TRBV20-1,few,.,TRBJ1-1,CSARDARRSDTEAFF,TGCAGTGCTAGAGATGCGCGCAGATCAGACACTGAAGCTTTCTTT
TRBV20-1,.,.,TRBJ1-1,CSAPVVGMNTEAFF,TGCAGTGCCCCGGTGGTGGGGATGAACACTGAAGCTTTCTTT
TRBV5-1,.,TRBD1,TRBJ1-2,CASSFEGTGINGYTF,TGCGCCAGCAGCTTCGAAGGGACAGGGATCAATGGCTACACCTTC
TRBV20-1,.,TRBD1,TRBJ1-6,CSARAGQGAPYNSPLHF,TGCAGTGCTAGAGCAGGACAGGGTGCCCCTTATAATTCACCCCTCCACTTT
TRBV29-1,many,.,TRBJ2-1,CSVLENEQFF,TGCAGCGTCCTCGAGAATGAGCAGTTCTTC
TRBV9,few,.,TRBJ2-7,CASSVGVGYEQYF,TGTGCCAGCAGCGTAGGGGTGGGCTACGAGCAGTACTTC
TRBV11-2,.,.,TRBJ2-7,CASSSWPGLSLSYEQYF,TGTGCCAGCAGCTCCTGGCCGGGACTTTCACTCTCCTACGAGCAGTACTTC
TRBV11-1,.,TRBD2,TRBJ2-7,CASSLVAGVHEQYF,TGTGCCAGCAGCTTAGTTGCGGGAGTCCACGAGCAGTACTTC
TRBV4-1,few,.,TRBJ1-1,CASSQGGWAEAFF,TGCGCCAGCAGCCAAGGGGGCTGGGCTGAAGCTTTCTTT
TRBV28,.,.,TRBJ2-3,CASSSTPNTDTQYF,TGTGCCAGCAGCTCCACCCCCAACACAGATACGCAGTATTTT
TRBV15,few,TRBD1,TRBJ1-5,CATSRDDRVENQPQHF,TGTGCCACCAGCAGAGACGACAGGGTTGAGAACCAGCCCCAGCATTTT
TRBV4-1,few,.,TRBJ2-7,CASSQESAIEYEQYF,TGCGCCAGCAGCCAAGAGTCAGCGATCGAGTACGAGCAGTACTTC
TRBV6-2/TRBV6-3,.,TRBD2,TRBJ2-3,CASSYGTSGSSDTQYF,TGTGCCAGCAGTTACGGGACTAGCGGGAGCTCAGATACGCAGTATTTT
TRBV3-1,many,.,TRBJ2-3,CASRSGKTDTQYF,TGTGCCAGCAGGAGCGGAAAAACAGATACGCAGTATTTT
TRBV4-1,.,.,TRBJ2-7,CASSQEQGIAYEQYF,TGCGCCAGCAGCCAAGAGCAGGGAATAGCCTACGAGCAGTACTTC
TRBV3-1,.,.,TRBJ2-5,CASSQETRAGGQETQYF,TGTGCCAGCAGCCAAGAAACGAGGGCGGGCGGCCAAGAGACCCAGTACTTC
TRBV4-3,.,TRBD2,TRBJ2-1,CASSQRGGGYNEQFF,TGCGCCAGCAGCCAGCGGGGGGGCGGATACAATGAGCAGTTCTTC
TRBV12-3/TRBV12-4,.,.,TRBJ1-4,CASSLSTTNEKLFF,TGTGCCAGCAGTTTGAGCACAACTAATGAAAAACTGTTTTTT
TRBV27,.,TRBD2,TRBJ2-5,CASSEGLAGEEWETQYF,TGTGCCAGCAGTGAGGGACTAGCGGGAGAAGAATGGGAGACCCAGTACTTC
TRBV2,few,TRBD2,TRBJ2-7,CASSESPSGIDEYF,TGTGCCAGCAGTGAATCCCCTAGCGGGATTGATGAGTACTTC
TRBV2,few,.,TRBJ2-7,CASSRTRAGEQYF,TGTGCCAGCAGTCGAACCAGGGCTGGCGAGCAGTACTTC
TRBV5-1,few,TRBD1,TRBJ1-6,CASSLAGTVESPLHF,TGCGCCAGCAGCTTGGCCGGGACAGTTGAATCACCCCTCCACTTT
TRBV5-1,few,TRBD1,TRBJ2-3,CASSLGTGGNTDTQYF,TGCGCCAGCAGCTTGGGGACAGGGGGGAACACAGATACGCAGTATTTT
TRBV20-1,few,.,TRBJ2-7,CSATKGAYEQYF,TGCAGTGCTACGAAGGGGGCCTACGAGCAGTACTTC
TRBV20-1,.,.,TRBJ2-5,CSASGTVQETQYF,TGCAGTGCTAGTGGGACTGTCCAAGAGACCCAGTACTTC
TRBV5-1,few,.,TRBJ1-2,CASSGGATRASYGYTF,TGCGCCAGCAGTGGGGGCGCCACCCGGGCATCGTATGGCTACACCTTC
TRBV15,.,.,TRBJ1-1,CATSRDRAGGTEAFF,TGTGCCACCAGCAGAGATAGGGCAGGCGGTACTGAAGCTTTCTTT
TRBV4-2,.,TRBD1,TRBJ1-2,CASSQHRDSFTYGYTF,TGTGCCAGCAGCCAACACCGGGACAGCTTTACCTATGGCTACACCTTC
TRBV12-3/TRBV12-4,few,TRBD1,TRBJ1-1,CASSPDRGRSKNTEAFF,TGTGCCAGCAGTCCAGACAGGGGGCGAAGTAAGAACACTGAAGCTTTCTTT
TRBV20-1,.,TRBD2,TRBJ2-1,CSARVLAGNYNEQFF,TGCAGTGCTAGAGTACTAGCGGGGAATTACAATGAGCAGTTCTTC
TRBV2,.,TRBD2,TRBJ2-1,CASSDNSGRVYEQFF,TGTGCCAGCAGTGATAATAGCGGGAGAGTCTATGAGCAGTTCTTC
TRBV12-3/TRBV12-4,.,TRBD2,TRBJ2-7,CASSLQPSGGLYEQYF,TGTGCCAGCAGTTTACAGCCAAGCGGGGGGCTGTACGAGCAGTACTTC